Following are 13 T cell receptor beta chains from one sample sequenced in a study of T cells after somatic rescue of genetic block. The table came from immunoSEQ multiplex PCR; TCRdb's copy has only in-frame clones and leaves some out. Here the sample spans approximately 67,000 clones, around 90% being singletons. Material for sequencing was peripheral blood mononuclear cells (PBMCs). The receptors come from a man aged 35 to 55.

This clone was observed a single time. V gene TRBV28 combines with J gene TRBJ1-3, with unresolved D. V was pared by 3 bases and J by 2 bases, with 20 bases between. The germline V gene encodes CDR1 MDHEN and CDR2 SYDVKM. The CDR3 extends over 18 amino acids. Here the CDR3 DNA reads TGTGCCAGCAGTTTTGTTCGGCAGCCAGAAGGTCCTGGAAACACCATATATTTT. It translates to CASSFVRQPEGPGNTIYF.

Only one count was recorded for this clone. J is TRBJ1-5 and V is TRBV4-2; 7 bases are a match to TRBD1. Germline CDR1 and CDR2: LGHNA and YNFKEQ. V lost 5 bases, J lost 1 base, and 5 bases stayed unmatched. This CDR3 region has 15 residues. The CDR3 DNA reads TGTGCCAGCAGCGATCCGGGACAGAGCAATCAGCCCCAGCATTTT. This codes for CASSDPGQSNQPQHF.

The CDR3 DNA follows: TGTGCCAGCGGCTACGAGCAGTACTTC. This translates into CASGYEQYF. The V call is TRBV6-5, the J call TRBJ2-7; the D is unclear. Germline V gene lookup returns CDR1 MNHEY and CDR2 SVGAGI. V lost 8 bases, J lost 3 bases, and 2 bases lay in between. There are 9 residues in the CDR3.

Details on this clone: Other DNA sequences in this sample translate to the same CDR3. The chain recombines TRBV29-1 with TRBJ1-5; D might be TRBD1 (5 bases). CDR1 and CDR2 from the germline V gene are SQVTM and ANQGSEA. This CDR3 has 13 amino acids. CDR3 DNA: TGCAGTCTCCCGGGGGGTAGCAATCAGCCCCAGCATTTT. Amino acid sequence: CSLPGGSNQPQHF. The full variable domain, its missing parts supplied by reference TRBV29-1 and TRBJ1-5, is SAVISQKPSRDICQRGTSLTIQCQVDSQVTMMFWYRQQPGQSLTLIATANQGSEATYESGFVIDKFPISRPNLTFSTLTVSNMSPEDSSIYLCSLPGGSNQPQHFGDGTRLSIL.

The rearrangement links TRBV4-1 to TRBJ1-1; a weak D match, TRBD1 (5 bases). The CDR3 is 14 residues long. Germline V CDR1 and CDR2: MGHRA, YSYEKL. Trimming removed 1 base from V and 1 base from J, with 7 bases in between. This CDR3 is CASSQARGNTEAFF. CDR3 DNA sequence: TGCGCCAGCAGCCAAGCTAGGGGGAACACTGAAGCTTTCTTT.

This clone was seen a single time. The J gene is TRBJ2-7, the V gene TRBV11-3; TRBD2 might be the D (6 bases). Trimming shortened V by 1 base and J by 1 base, and 11 bases separated the two germline ends. The CDR3 is 15 residues long. The germline CDR1 and CDR2 sequences are SGHNT and YENEEA. The CDR3 loop reads CASSLGGDRSYEQYF. In nucleotides, the CDR3 is TGTGCCAGCAGCTTAGGGGGGGACCGATCCTACGAGCAGTACTTC.

The V gene is TRBV11-2, the J gene TRBJ2-6; the D is unclear. The CDR3 extends over 15 amino acids. Between the trimmed V and J ends, which lost 3 bases and 0 bases, there was a span of 6 bases. The germline V gene encodes CDR1 SGHAT and CDR2 FQNNGV. CDR3 in DNA: TGTGCCAGCAGCTTTCGAAGCTCTGGGGCCAACGTCCTGACTTTC. Its protein is CASSFRSSGANVLTF.

This sequence joins TRBV2 and TRBJ2-1; TRBD1 matches 10 bases. Trimming at V came to 8 bases and at J to 10 bases, leaving 14 bases not matched to a gene. Germline V CDR1 and CDR2: SNHLY, FYNNEI. The CDR3 totals 15 residues. CDR3 amino acids: CASEGPGTGDWEQFF. CDR3 nucleotides: TGTGCCAGCGAGGGGCCCGGGACAGGGGATTGGGAGCAGTTCTTC.

The V and J genes are TRBV9 and TRBJ1-5; no clear D gene. The V end lost 2 bases, the J end lost 3 bases, and 12 bases lay between the germline ends. In germline, CDR1 is SGDLS, CDR2 YYNGEE. The CDR3 totals 15 residues. This chain's CDR3 is CASSVIGEPNQPQHF. CDR3 coding DNA: TGTGCCAGCAGCGTTATCGGGGAACCCAATCAGCCCCAGCATTTT.

The chain links TRBV6-1 to TRBJ2-7; 10 bases fit TRBD1. The CDR3 loop spans 13 amino acids. The germline CDR1 and CDR2 sequences are MNHNS and SASEGT. The V segment lost 8 bases and the J segment 6 bases; nucleotides outside the gene matches: 7. Here the CDR3 DNA reads TGTGCCAGCGCCGACAGGGGGCGAGCCGAGCAGTACTTC. Translated, it gives CASADRGRAEQYF.

The chain employs TRBV6-5 and TRBJ2-2; D not resolved. V gave up 2 bases and J gave up 5 bases, with 6 bases separating them. The CDR3 totals 13 residues. Per the germline V gene, CDR1 is MNHEY and CDR2 is SVGAGI. The CDR3 loop is CASSYGVTGELFF. CDR3 DNA: TGTGCCAGCAGTTACGGAGTTACCGGGGAGCTGTTTTTT.

The V call is TRBV21-1, the J call TRBJ2-7; no check of the table's D call, TRBD2, against the DNA was made. TRBV21-1 is a known pseudogene. This CDR3 has 14 amino acids. The CDR3 nucleotides read TGTGCCAGCAGCGATGTAGCGGGATGGCGGGAGCAGTACTTC. Its translation is CASSDVAGWREQYF.

The chain uses TRBV9 and TRBJ2-7; no reliable D call. CDR3 length: 13 amino acids. The V end lost 0 bases, the J end lost 3 bases, and 7 bases lay between the germline ends. The germline gives CDR1 SGDLS, CDR2 YYNGEE. CDR3 in DNA: TGTGCCAGCAGCGTAGGTGTGAACTACGAGCAGTACTTC. Protein sequence: CASSVGVNYEQYF.